These T cell receptor beta chains were read from a single sample in a study of shared clonotypes between healthy human individuals. Profiling relied on immunoSEQ multiplex PCR, and the TCRdb table lists in-frame clones only, not all of them. The sample lists roughly 1.4 million clones; just under 99% were seen once. Sequences were obtained from naive CD4+ T cells sorted from blood. These receptors originate from a man aged 25-45 years in good health. Both conserved end residues are trimmed from each CDR3. The D gene is left open where the match is weak. The size of a clone is reported for some rows only, either as once, few or many, or as a class for expanded clones.

-	TRBV11-2	TRBJ1-1	-	ASSFRHFRNTEAF
-	TRBV20-1	TRBJ2-1	-	SARLDNEQF
TRBD2	TRBV4-1	TRBJ2-7	-	ASSQEVEAGVGYEQY
-	TRBV6-5	TRBJ2-1	-	ASSSAWGGLGEQF
-	TRBV29-1	TRBJ1-3	once	SAQLSSGNTIY
-	TRBV11-2	TRBJ1-1	-	ASSRAGTTNTEAF
-	TRBV6-5	TRBJ2-7	-	ASSYSGGNEQY
-	TRBV15	TRBJ1-1	-	ATRLKSNTEAF
TRBD1	TRBV18	TRBJ2-7	-	ASSPSTGTGDTYEQY
TRBD2	TRBV7-8	TRBJ2-1	-	ASSLDGRTYNEQF
TRBD2	TRBV6-6	TRBJ2-7	once	ASSYSRESHEQY
-	TRBV18	TRBJ2-1	-	ASSRNPGGRTYNEQF
-	TRBV5-1	TRBJ2-3	-	ASSLGLSVADTQY
-	TRBV27	TRBJ2-1	-	ASSLGIASGQF
TRBD2	TRBV6-1	TRBJ2-2	-	ASSEEAGGRGYGELF
TRBD1	TRBV9	TRBJ2-3	-	ASSVFDRGLTDTQY
-	TRBV9	TRBJ2-3	-	ASSVSGIGTDTQY
TRBD1	TRBV5-8	TRBJ1-3	-	ASSLGDRASGNTIY
TRBD1	TRBV27	TRBJ1-1	-	ASSPQGGMNTEAF
TRBD2	TRBV27	TRBJ2-3	-	ASSSLGLAGGQGKSTDTQY
TRBD1	TRBV29-1	TRBJ2-1	-	SVEDRGRQSSYNEQF
TRBD1	TRBV11-2	TRBJ2-7	-	ASSRDSGEQY
TRBD1	TRBV27	TRBJ1-1	-	ASSQGQSGWMKRFTEAF
-	TRBV5-4	TRBJ2-5	once	ATQAKSGTPQY
-	TRBV28	TRBJ1-2	-	ASSLSGTRAYGYT
-	TRBV19	TRBJ2-4	-	ASSIRHAPTKNIQY